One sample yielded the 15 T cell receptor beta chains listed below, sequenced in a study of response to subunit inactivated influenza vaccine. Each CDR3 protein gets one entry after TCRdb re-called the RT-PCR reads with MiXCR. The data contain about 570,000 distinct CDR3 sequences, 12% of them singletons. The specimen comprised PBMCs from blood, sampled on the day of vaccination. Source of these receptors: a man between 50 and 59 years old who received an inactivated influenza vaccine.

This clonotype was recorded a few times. The CDR3 nucleotides read TGTGCCAGCAGCCCCCGTTTGAGCGGGAGGTCAGATACGCAGTATTTT. This codes for CASSPRLSGRSDTQYF. The chain has TRBV7-2 and TRBJ2-3; 9 bases map to TRBD2. The length of the CDR3 is 16 residues. With 5 bases clipped from V and 4 bases from J, the junction kept 10 bases outside the gene matches. CDR1 and CDR2 from the germline V gene are SGHTA and FQGNSA.

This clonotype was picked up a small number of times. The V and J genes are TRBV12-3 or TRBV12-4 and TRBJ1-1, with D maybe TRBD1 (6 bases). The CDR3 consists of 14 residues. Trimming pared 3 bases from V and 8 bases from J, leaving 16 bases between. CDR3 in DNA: TGTGCCAGCAGTTTTGTCTCCAGAGGGGGAGAAGCTTTCTTT. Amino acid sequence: CASSFVSRGGEAFF.

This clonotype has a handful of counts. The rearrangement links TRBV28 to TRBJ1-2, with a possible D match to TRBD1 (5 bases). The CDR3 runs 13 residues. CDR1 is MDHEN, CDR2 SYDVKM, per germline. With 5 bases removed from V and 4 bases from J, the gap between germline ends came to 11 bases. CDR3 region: CASSTQVGYGYTF. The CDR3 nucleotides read TGTGCCAGCAGTACACAGGTTGGCTATGGCTACACCTTC.

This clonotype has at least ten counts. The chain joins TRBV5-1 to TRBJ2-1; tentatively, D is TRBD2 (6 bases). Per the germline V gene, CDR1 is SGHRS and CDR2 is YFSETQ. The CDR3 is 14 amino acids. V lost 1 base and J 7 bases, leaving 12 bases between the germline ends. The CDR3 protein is CASSLNGSPNEQFF. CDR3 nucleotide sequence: TGCGCCAGCAGCTTGAACGGGAGCCCAAATGAGCAGTTCTTC.

The CDR3 DNA follows: TGCAGTGCTAGAGATCTGGGACAGGTAACTTACGAGCAGTACTTC. It yields the protein CSARDLGQVTYEQYF. The V gene is TRBV20-1, the J gene TRBJ2-7; 8 bases are shared with TRBD1. Germline V gene data show CDR1 as DFQATT and CDR2 as SNEGSKA (reference sequence). The CDR3 is made up of 15 amino acids. Trimming at V came to 0 bases and at J to 4 bases, leaving 8 bases not matched to a gene.

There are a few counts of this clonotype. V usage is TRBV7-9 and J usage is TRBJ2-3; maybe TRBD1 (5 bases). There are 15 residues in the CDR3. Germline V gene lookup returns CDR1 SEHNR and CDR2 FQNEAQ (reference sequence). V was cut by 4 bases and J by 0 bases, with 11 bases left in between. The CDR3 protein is CASSSWTYSTDTQYF. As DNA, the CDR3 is TGTGCCAGCAGCTCTTGGACATACAGCACAGATACGCAGTATTTT.

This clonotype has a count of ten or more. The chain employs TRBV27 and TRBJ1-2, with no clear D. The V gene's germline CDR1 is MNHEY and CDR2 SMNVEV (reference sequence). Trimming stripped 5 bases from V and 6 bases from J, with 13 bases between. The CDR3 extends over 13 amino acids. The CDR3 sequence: CASSPQLIHGYTF. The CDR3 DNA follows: TGTGCCAGCAGTCCGCAGCTGATCCATGGCTACACCTTC.

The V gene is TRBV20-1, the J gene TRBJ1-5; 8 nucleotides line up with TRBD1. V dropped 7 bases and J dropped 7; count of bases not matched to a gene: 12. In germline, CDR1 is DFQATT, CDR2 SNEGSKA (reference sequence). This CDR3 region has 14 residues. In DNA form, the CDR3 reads TGCAGTGGGATCTACGGACAGGGAAGGCAGCCCCAGCATTTT. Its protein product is CSGIYGQGRQPQHF.

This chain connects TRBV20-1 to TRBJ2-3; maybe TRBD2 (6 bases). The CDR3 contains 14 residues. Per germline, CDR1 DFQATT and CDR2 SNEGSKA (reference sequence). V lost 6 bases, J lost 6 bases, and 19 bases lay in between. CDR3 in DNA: TGCAGTGCCCCCCCGTCCGGGAGACTTGATACGCAGTATTTT. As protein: CSAPPSGRLDTQYF.

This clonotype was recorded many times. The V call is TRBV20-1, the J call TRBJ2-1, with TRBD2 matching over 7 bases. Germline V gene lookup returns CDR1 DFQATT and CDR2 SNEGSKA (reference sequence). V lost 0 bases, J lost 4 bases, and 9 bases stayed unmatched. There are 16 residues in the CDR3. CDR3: CSARDAGTTIYNEQFF. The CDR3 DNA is TGCAGTGCTAGAGATGCGGGGACTACCATTTACAATGAGCAGTTCTTC.

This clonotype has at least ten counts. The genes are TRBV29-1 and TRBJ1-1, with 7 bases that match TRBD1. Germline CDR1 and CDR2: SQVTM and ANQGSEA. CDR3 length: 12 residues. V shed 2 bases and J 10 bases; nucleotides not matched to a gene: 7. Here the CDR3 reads CSVELGGTRAFF. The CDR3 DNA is TGCAGCGTTGAATTAGGGGGCACTAGAGCTTTCTTT.

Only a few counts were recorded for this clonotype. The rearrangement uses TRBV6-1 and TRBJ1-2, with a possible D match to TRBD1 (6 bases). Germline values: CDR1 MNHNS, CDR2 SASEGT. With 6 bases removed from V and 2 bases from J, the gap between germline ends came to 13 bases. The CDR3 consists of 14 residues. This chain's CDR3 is CASRGRGTNYGYTF. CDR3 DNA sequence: TGTGCCAGCAGGGGACGGGGGACAAACTATGGCTACACCTTC.

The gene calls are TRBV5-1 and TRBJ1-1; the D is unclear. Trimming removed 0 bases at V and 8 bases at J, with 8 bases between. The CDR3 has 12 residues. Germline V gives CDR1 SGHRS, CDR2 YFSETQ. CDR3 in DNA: TGCGCCAGCAGCTTGGTCGACCAGGAAGCTTTCTTT. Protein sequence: CASSLVDQEAFF.

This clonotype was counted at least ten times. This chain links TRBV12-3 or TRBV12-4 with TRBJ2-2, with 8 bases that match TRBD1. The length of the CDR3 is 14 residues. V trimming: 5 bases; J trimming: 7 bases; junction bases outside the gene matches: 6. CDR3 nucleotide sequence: TGTGCCAGCAGTCGCAGGGGGCAGGGCGGGGAGCTGTTTTTT. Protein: CASSRRGQGGELFF.

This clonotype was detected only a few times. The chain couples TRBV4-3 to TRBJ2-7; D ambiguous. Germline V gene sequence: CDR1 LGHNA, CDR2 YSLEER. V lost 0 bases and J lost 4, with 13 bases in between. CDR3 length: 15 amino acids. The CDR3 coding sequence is TGCGCCAGCAGCCAAGACTGGGATCCCCGTTACGAGCAGTACTTC. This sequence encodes CASSQDWDPRYEQYF.